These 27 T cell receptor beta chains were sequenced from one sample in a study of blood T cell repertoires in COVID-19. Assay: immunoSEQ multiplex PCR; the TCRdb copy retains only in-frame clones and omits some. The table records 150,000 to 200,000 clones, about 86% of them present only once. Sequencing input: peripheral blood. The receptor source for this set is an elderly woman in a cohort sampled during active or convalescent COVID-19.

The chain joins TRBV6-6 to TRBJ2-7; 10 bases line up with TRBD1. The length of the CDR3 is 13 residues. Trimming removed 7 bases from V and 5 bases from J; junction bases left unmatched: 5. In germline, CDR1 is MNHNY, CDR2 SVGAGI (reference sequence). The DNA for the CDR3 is TGTGCCAGCAAGGGGGACAGGGGCCACGAGCAGTACTTC. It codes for CASKGDRGHEQYF.

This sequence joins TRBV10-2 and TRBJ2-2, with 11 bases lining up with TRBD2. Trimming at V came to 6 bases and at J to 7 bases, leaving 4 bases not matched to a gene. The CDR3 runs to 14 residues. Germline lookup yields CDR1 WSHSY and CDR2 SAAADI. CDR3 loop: CASRLAGADGELFF. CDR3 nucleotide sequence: TGCGCCAGCAGACTAGCGGGAGCTGACGGGGAGCTGTTTTTT.

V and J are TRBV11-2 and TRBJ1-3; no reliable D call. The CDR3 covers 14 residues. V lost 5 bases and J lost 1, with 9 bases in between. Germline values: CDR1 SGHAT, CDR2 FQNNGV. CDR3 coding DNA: TGTGCCAGCAGCGCCAGTCGTTCTGGAAACACCATATATTTT. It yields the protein CASSASRSGNTIYF.

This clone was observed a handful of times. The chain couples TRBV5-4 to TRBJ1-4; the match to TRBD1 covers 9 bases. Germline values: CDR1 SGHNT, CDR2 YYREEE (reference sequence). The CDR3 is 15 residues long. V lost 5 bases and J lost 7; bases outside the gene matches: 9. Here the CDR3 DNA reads TGTGCCAGCAGTTCGAACAGGGGGCAAGGTGAAAAACTGTTTTTT. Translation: CASSSNRGQGEKLFF.

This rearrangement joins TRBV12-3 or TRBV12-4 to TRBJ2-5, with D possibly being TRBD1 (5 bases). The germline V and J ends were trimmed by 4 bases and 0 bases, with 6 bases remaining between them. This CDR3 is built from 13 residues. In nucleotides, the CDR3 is TGTGCCAGCAGTTGGACACACCAAGAGACCCAGTACTTC. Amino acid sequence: CASSWTHQETQYF.

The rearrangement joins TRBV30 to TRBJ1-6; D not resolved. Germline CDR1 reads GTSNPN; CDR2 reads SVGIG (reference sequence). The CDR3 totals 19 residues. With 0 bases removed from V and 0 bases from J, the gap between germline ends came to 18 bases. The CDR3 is CAWSVRRQLGGSYNSPLHF. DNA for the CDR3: TGTGCCTGGAGTGTACGGCGTCAGTTGGGAGGCTCCTATAATTCACCCCTCCACTTT.

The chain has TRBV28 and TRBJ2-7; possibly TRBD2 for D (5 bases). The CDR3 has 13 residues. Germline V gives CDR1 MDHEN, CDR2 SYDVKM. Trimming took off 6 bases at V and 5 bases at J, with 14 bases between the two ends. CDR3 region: CASSPGSADEQYV. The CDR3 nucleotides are TGTGCCAGCAGCCCGGGGTCTGCGGACGAGCAGTACGTC.

The CDR3: CASSAQGVGNQPQHF. The CDR3 DNA reads as TGTGCCAGCAGTGCCCAGGGTGTAGGCAATCAGCCCCAGCATTTT. The chain employs TRBV2 and TRBJ1-5; D is possibly TRBD1 (5 bases). CDR3 length: 15 residues. The V end was cut by 4 bases, the J end by 2 bases, with 12 bases between. Germline V gene sequence: CDR1 SNHLY, CDR2 FYNNEI.

In nucleotides, the CDR3 is TGTGCCACCAGACTAACCTACCTCTGGGCCAACGTCCTGACTTTC. This translates into CATRLTYLWANVLTF. This rearrangement joins TRBV24-1 to TRBJ2-6, with D unclear. Germline CDR1 is KGHDR and CDR2 is SFDVKD. Trimming shortened V by 7 bases and J by 5 bases, and 14 bases separated the two germline ends. This CDR3 is 15 amino acids long.

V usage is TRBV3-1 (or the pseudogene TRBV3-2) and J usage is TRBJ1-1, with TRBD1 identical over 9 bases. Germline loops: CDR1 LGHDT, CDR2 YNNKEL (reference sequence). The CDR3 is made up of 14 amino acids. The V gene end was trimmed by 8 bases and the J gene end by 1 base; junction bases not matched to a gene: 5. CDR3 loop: CASARTGANTEAFF. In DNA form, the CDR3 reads TGTGCCAGCGCCCGGACAGGGGCGAACACTGAAGCTTTCTTT.

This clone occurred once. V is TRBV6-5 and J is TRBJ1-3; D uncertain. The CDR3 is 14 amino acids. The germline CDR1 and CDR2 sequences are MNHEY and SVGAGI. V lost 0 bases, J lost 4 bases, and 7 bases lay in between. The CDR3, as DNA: TGTGCCAGCAGTTACTCCAGGTTCGGAAACACCATATATTTT. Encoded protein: CASSYSRFGNTIYF.

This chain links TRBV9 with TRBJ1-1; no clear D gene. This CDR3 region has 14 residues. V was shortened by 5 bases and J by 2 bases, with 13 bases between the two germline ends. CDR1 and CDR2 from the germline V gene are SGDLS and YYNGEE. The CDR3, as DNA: TGTGCCAGCAGACCCCAGCCAGGTAACACTGAAGCTTTCTTT. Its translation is CASRPQPGNTEAFF.

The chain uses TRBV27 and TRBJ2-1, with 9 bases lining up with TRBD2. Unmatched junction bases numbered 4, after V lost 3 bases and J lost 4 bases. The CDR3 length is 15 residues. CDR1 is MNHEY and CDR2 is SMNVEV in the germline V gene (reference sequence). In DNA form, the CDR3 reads TGTGCCAGCAGTTTTGGCGGGGGGGCTTACAATGAGCAGTTCTTC. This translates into CASSFGGGAYNEQFF.

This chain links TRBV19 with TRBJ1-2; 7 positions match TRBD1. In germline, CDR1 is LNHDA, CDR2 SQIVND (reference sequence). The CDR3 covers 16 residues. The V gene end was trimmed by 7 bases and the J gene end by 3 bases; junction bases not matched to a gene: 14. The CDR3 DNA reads TGTGCCAGTACGACCCGGGACAGCCGTTGGTACTATGGCTACACCTTC. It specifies CASTTRDSRWYYGYTF. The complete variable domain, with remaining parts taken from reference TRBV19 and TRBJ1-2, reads DGGITQSPKYLFRKEGQNVTLSCEQNLNHDAMYWYRQDPGQGLRLIYYSQIVNDFQKGDIAEGYSVSREKKESFPLTVTSAQKNPTAFYLCASTTRDSRWYYGYTFGSGTRLTVV.

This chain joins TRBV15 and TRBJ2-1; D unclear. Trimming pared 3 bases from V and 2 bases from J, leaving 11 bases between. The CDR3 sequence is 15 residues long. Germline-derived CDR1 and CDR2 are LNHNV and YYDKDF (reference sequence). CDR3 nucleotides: TGTGCCACCAGCAGCCAGGCAATAACCTACAATGAGCAGTTCTTC. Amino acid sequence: CATSSQAITYNEQFF.

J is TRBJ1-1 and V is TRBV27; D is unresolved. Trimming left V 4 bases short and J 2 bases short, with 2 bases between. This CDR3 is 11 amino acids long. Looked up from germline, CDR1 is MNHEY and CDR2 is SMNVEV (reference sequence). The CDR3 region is CASSSNTEAFF. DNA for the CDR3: TGTGCCAGCAGTTCTAACACTGAAGCTTTCTTT.

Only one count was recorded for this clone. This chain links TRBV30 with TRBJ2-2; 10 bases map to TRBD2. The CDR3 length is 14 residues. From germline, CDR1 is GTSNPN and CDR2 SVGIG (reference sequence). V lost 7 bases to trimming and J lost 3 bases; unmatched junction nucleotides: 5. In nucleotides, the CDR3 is TGTGCCTTCCAGCGGGGGGGCGACACCGGGGAGCTGTTTTTT. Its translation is CAFQRGGDTGELFF.

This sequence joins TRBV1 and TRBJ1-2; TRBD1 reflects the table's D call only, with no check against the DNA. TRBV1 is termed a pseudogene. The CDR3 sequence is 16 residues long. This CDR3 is CTSSQDMRQGGYGYTF. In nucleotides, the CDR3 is TGCACCAGCAGCCAAGATATGAGACAGGGTGGCTATGGCTACACCTTC.

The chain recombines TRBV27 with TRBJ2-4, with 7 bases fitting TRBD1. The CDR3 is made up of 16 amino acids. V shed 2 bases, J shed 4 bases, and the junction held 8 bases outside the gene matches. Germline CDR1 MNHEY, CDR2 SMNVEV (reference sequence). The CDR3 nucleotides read TGTGCCAGCAGTTTAGGATCACAGGGGTTAAAAAACATTCAGTACTTC. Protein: CASSLGSQGLKNIQYF.

The CDR3 DNA is TGTGCCAGCAGCCGACCCGGACAGGTAAGAGGGACTGAAGCTTTCTTT. It translates to CASSRPGQVRGTEAFF. V and J are TRBV3-1 (or the pseudogene TRBV3-2) and TRBJ1-1; 7 positions agree with TRBD1. This CDR3 has 16 residues. Germline V gene lookup returns CDR1 LGHDT and CDR2 YNNKEL (reference sequence). V shed 4 bases, J shed 5 bases, and the junction held 13 bases outside the gene matches.

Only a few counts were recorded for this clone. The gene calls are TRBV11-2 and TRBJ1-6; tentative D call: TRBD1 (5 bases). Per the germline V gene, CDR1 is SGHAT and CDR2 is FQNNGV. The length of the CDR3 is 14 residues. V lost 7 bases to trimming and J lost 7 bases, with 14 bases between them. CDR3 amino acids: CASTDTWTNSPLHF. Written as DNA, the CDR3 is TGTGCCAGCACGGACACCTGGACGAATTCACCCCTCCACTTT.

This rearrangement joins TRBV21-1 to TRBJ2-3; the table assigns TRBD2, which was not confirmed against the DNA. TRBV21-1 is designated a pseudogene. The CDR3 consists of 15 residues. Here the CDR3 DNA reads TGTGCCAGCAGCAAAGATCCAGCGGGGTACAATACGCAGTATTTT. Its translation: CASSKDPAGYNTQYF.

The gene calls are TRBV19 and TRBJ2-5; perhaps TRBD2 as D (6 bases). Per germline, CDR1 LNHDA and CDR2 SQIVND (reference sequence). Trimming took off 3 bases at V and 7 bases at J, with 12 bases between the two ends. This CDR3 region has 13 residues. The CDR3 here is CASSIPGAGTQYF. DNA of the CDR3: TGTGCCAGTAGTATCCCGGGAGCGGGGACCCAGTACTTC.

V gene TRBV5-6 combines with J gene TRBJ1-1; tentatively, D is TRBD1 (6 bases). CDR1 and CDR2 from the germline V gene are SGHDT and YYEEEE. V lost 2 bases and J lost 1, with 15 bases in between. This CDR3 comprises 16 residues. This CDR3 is CASSLQGPLGNTEAFF. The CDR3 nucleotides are TGTGCCAGCAGCTTACAGGGCCCCCTAGGGAACACTGAAGCTTTCTTT.

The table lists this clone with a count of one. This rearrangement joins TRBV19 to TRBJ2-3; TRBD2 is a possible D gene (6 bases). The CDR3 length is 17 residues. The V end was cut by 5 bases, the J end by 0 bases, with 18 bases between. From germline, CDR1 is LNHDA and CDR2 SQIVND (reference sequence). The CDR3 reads CASSPLGLSPSTDTQYF. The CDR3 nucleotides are TGTGCCAGTAGTCCCCTGGGACTTTCACCTAGCACAGATACGCAGTATTTT.

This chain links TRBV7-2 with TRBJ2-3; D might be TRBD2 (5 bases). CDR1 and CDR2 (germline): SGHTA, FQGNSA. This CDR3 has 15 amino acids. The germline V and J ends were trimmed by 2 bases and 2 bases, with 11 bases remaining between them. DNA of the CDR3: TGTGCCAGCAGCTTAACCGGGGAGAACACAGATACGCAGTATTTT. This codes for CASSLTGENTDTQYF.

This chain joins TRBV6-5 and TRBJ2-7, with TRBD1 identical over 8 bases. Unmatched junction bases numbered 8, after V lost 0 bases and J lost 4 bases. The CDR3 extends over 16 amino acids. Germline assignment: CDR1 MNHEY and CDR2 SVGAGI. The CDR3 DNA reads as TGTGCCAGCAGTTACTCGATTTCTGGACAGGGATACGAGCAGTACTTC. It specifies CASSYSISGQGYEQYF.